Listed here is a single TCR beta chain. What it binds is unknown. The sample is drawn from a study of CD8 T cells in Susac syndrome. Regarding the study as a whole: Individuals included in the TCR sequencing and HLA analysis were acknowledged by the study to be relatively few in number.

When the RNA was reverse transcribed, random hexamers were used with an input of roughly 0.5 to 1 ug. Amplification of TCR beta CDR3 used immunoSEQ multiplex PCR across 54 Vbeta and 13 Jbeta. One entry per CDR3 protein results from TCRdb running MiXCR on the immunoSEQ multiplex PCR reads. The data contain approximately 180,000 distinct CDR3 sequences, 90% to 97% of them singletons. Trimming shortened V by 4 bases and J by 4 bases, and 16 bases separated the two germline ends. Germline lookup yields CDR1 SQVTM and CDR2 ANQGSEA. The CDR3 runs 14 residues. The study sequenced TCR beta in blood CD8+ and CD4+ T cells.

The sample consisted of CD4+ T cells from PBMCs. The clonotype was recovered from a human donor with multiple sclerosis. This rearrangement joins TRBV29-1 to TRBJ1-2, with TRBD1 as a possible D gene (6 bases). DNA of the CDR3: TGCAGCGTTGCGTGGGGGGCTTTGAGCTATGGCTACACCTTC. Translation gives CSVAWGALSYGYTF.